This T cell receptor beta chain emerged from a study of blood T cells in healthy people across ages (dated by TCRdb to the mid-2010s). With respect to the entire study: Template switching captured roughly one uniquely barcoded TCR beta cDNA molecule per two T cells in model experiments. To avoid experimental bias, donors of different ages were spread randomly across the sequencing lanes. Using the same blood draw, the study looked at two additional independent replicas of 1 million unique cDNA reads for two donors, one aged 18 to 30 and the other aged 80 or older. Age-related changes in TCR beta repertoire diversity were measured in the study by deep sequencing normalized with unique cDNA molecular identifiers. The donors were split into four age groups: young (average about 16 years), middle-aged (roughly 39), aged (roughly 65) and long-lived (approximately 80).

The receptor library was made with 5' RACE. Sequencing used an Illumina HiSeq 2500. A second PCR of about 7 to 12 cycles was run with a J-beta primer mix and a sample-barcoded 5' primer. A unique molecular identifier was introduced onto each TCR beta cDNA molecule by a template-switch 5' adaptor carrying 12 random nucleotides. Each sample yielded at least 3 million CDR3-containing paired-end reads. The Mint cDNA synthesis kit, primed by a TRBC-specific oligonucleotide, was used to synthesize first-strand cDNA from all RNA. Following uracil-DNA glycosylase treatment, a first 18-cycle PCR with universal primers M1SS and BC2_uni_R was performed on all cDNA. From the authors' description of their analysis: For normalization, 1 million high-quality reads, each with a distinct molecular identifier, were randomly selected from each sample. Instead of being binned into consensus sequences, reads with shared molecular identifiers were discarded. MiTCR, set to a Q25 quality threshold and the strictest error-elimination algorithm, was used for CDR3 identification, clonotype clustering and error correction. A nonparametric unseen species model using Euler transformation provided a lower-bound estimate of total TCR beta diversity. The public reads were quality trimmed at Q25 with fastp and then assembled into clones with MiXCR by TCRdb, keeping productive beta chains. Records with the same CDR3 protein are collapsed into one entry carrying the most frequent genes and DNA. TCRdb's processing, not the authors' own work, is the source of the V and J calls. The sample includes 650,000 to 800,000 distinct CDR3 sequences, with 40% to 50% observed a single time. The ten largest account for about 19% of the sample.

The donors were roughly 40 Caucasian individuals from Russia, aged roughly 6 to 100 years, who were systemically healthy. Each donor gave 8 to 10 milliliters of peripheral blood, drawn into EDTA-treated Vacutainer tubes. Ficoll-Paque density-gradient centrifugation was used to isolate PBMCs, with at least 6.5 million obtained per sample. Trizol reagent was used to extract total RNA from PBMCs, with at least 5.5 micrograms per sample. For every donor, an aliquot of PBMCs went through flow cytometry to measure the percentages of naive CD45RAhigh/CD27high T cells. Note on this clonotype: Its antigen remains undetermined. Base qualities are not recorded, but no much larger clone differs from it by a single base.

V ends up 5 bases short and J 3 bases short, with an unmatched junction base count of 8. Including cysteine and phenylalanine, the CDR3 has 17 amino acids. Only CDR3 DNA is held: 51 bases, read in frame from base 1. The germline V gene (reference sequence) provides CDR1 SEHNR and CDR2 FQNEAQ. Here is what the overall study found, with its caveats: As age increased, observed TCR beta diversity per million T cells dropped in a roughly linear way, and a significant reduction was already evident by age 40. Estimates of total diversity from one million sequenced T cells were regarded as lower bounds and underestimates. The long-lived group showed more naive CD4+ T cells, fewer expanded clones and increased TCR diversity than the aged group, suggesting age selection. Donor CMV infection status was unknown, potentially confounding age-related changes in expanded clonotypes. Because profiling used bulk unsorted PBMCs, naive and antigen-experienced compartments could not be compared conclusively. There was a strong correlation between observed TCR beta diversity and the percentage of naive T cells measured by flow cytometry.

This clonotype originated in a man in his sixties in good health. The chain employs TRBV7-9 and TRBJ2-6, with 9 junctional bases fitting TRBD1. Sample: blood. The CDR3 corresponds to CASSPTGGRLGANVLTF. The sequenced DNA is TGTGCCAGCAGCCCGACAGGGGGGCGGCTTGGGGCCAACGTCCTGACTTTC.